This T cell receptor beta chain was profiled in a study of shared clonotypes between healthy human individuals. CDR1 MNHEY and CDR2 SMNVEV come from the germline V gene (reference sequence). The CDR3 extends over 14 amino acids. With 6 bases removed from V and 3 bases from J, the gap between germline ends came to 15 bases. Data came from immunoSEQ multiplex PCR; TCRdb stores just in-frame clones and leaves some out. This sample has some 2,100,000 clones, with about 94% found just once. Specimen: naive CD4+ T cells sorted from blood. Subset noted: CD45RA+ positively selected. This TCR was recovered from a man younger than 35 in good health. J is TRBJ2-7 and V is TRBV27; the D call may be TRBD1 or TRBD2 (5 bases each). The CDR3 reads CASSRNRDHYEQYF. CDR3 bases: TGTGCCAGCAGCCGGAACCGGGACCACTACGAGCAGTACTTC.